This T cell receptor (beta chain) was recovered during a study of CD8 T cells in ankylosing spondylitis. Notes on the study in general: Blood from ankylosing spondylitis patients appeared to carry a characteristic roughly eight-variant TCR beta motif. Clones linked to the disease showed a CD8+ phenotype. They occurred at relatively low frequencies in peripheral blood. Disease-linked clones reportedly concentrated significantly in matched ankylosing spondylitis synovial fluid.

This clonotype was seen ten or more times. Its specificity is not known. V lost 7 bases to trimming and J lost 0 bases; unmatched junction nucleotides: 7. The CDR3 spans 15 residues. The germline gives CDR1 MDHEN, CDR2 SYDVKM. A quantitative 5'-RACE method, one with molecular barcodes, was used to make TCR beta libraries. TCRdb analysed the 5' RACE reads with MiXCR anew, one entry per CDR3 protein. This sample yields hundreds of thousands of distinct CDR3 sequences, of which roughly 8% are seen a single time; around 5.1% belongs to the top ten. The sequenced sample was blood, either unsorted or a sorted T cell fraction (not recorded which). The sequence derives from a female donor with ankylosing spondylitis or in good health (not recorded which). The chain is built from TRBV28 and TRBJ1-1, with 8 bases matching TRBD1. The DNA for the CDR3 is TGTGCCAGCATCTTGGACAGGGCCATGAACACTGAAGCTTTCTTT. Residues: CASILDRAMNTEAFF.